The entry below describes one T cell receptor beta chain. Its antigen is still unknown. TCRdb reprocessed the 5' RACE reads and stores each CDR3 protein as one record, lacking DNA. Its table lists roughly 150,000 distinct CDR3 sequences. This sample was included in a study of T cells expressing NK-cell markers. On the study more broadly: One of eight sequenced donors was HCMV-seronegative; the other seven were seropositive. Overall study results and limits: Clarity on HCMV specificity was lacking for the expanded NKG2C+ T cell clones.

The CDR3 spans 17 residues. From germline, CDR1 is SGDLS and CDR2 YYNGEE. The gene calls are TRBV9 and TRBJ2-3; TCRdb picks TRBD2, but there is no DNA to check that call. Sequenced input: blood T cells: a sorted CD56 or NKG2C T cell subset, CD4+ or CD8+ T cells, or bulk PBMC T cells (not recorded which). This TCR was sampled from a woman between 18 and 70 years old in good health. The chain's CDR3 is CASSVGPRTSISDTQYF.